A selection of T cell receptor beta chains follows, all from one sample in a study of monozygotic twins with inflammatory bowel disease. TCRdb re-called the 5' RACE reads; every CDR3 protein appears as one record, without DNA. The sample yields some 83,000 distinct CDR3 sequences, of which the top ten take up just under 7.5%. Input material: blood. These receptors all stem from a human donor with ulcerative colitis or Crohn's disease, or a healthy co-twin of an affected twin (not recorded which). Each CDR3 is given with its conserved first and last residue.

TRBV12-3/TRBV12-4	TRBJ2-3	CASSGHGRDRTQYF
TRBV5-1	TRBJ2-2	CASSPKGQLNTGELFF
TRBV7-9	TRBJ2-1	CASIPPDRDYNEQFF
TRBV18	TRBJ1-5	CASATGLGNQPQHF
TRBV7-9	TRBJ2-1	CASSSGLPSYNEQFF
TRBV5-1	TRBJ2-5	CASSSYTQGKETQYF
TRBV9	TRBJ1-6	CASSVRLDSPLHF
TRBV20-1	TRBJ1-3	CSARDWDRPGNTIYF
TRBV7-8	TRBJ2-5	CASSFGTVQETQYF
TRBV7-3	TRBJ1-1	CASSSDRNTEAFF
TRBV24-1	TRBJ2-1	CATSAAGSSYNEQFF
TRBV3-1	TRBJ2-3	CASSPGTDTQYF
TRBV7-9	TRBJ2-5	CASSSYRGAPQETQYF
TRBV7-9	TRBJ1-4	CASSSAGLNEKLFF
TRBV5-1	TRBJ2-1	CASSMARVEQFF
TRBV19	TRBJ2-1	CASSWQVYNEQFF
TRBV5-6	TRBJ1-5	CASSLWGRGRQPQHF
TRBV2	TRBJ2-5	CASSGASGGETQYF
TRBV6-5	TRBJ1-2	CASTRGQWYGYTF
TRBV20-1	TRBJ2-3	CSARGGKGSDTQYF
TRBV9	TRBJ2-1	CASSVDHRTGGLNEQFF
TRBV5-4	TRBJ2-7	CASRSHVGSYEQYF
TRBV18	TRBJ2-1	CASSPPGLAGTYNEQFF
TRBV3-1	TRBJ2-5	CASSHFADRQETQYF
TRBV2	TRBJ2-7	CATTEGSAVHYEQYF